The 9 T cell receptor beta chains below come from one sample, sequenced in a study of beta chain features in type 1 diabetes. Of the isolated RNA, all was reverse transcribed, and so the sequenced material was expressed TCRB transcripts. The assay was immunoSEQ multiplex PCR, and TCRdb's table has in-frame clones only and misses some. The sample holds 850,000 to 900,000 clones; around a sixth are singletons and the top ten take 0.023%. The sample taken for sequencing was naive CD4+ T cells from blood. Receptors were obtained from a woman aged 18 to 35 in good health.

The chain couples TRBV6-6 to TRBJ2-7; no definite D call. The germline gives CDR1 MNHNY, CDR2 SVGAGI (reference sequence). The CDR3 is 14 amino acids. Trimming left V 0 bases short and J 3 bases short, with 9 bases between. As DNA, the CDR3 is TGTGCCAGCAGTTACTCAGCCGGACGCTACGAGCAGTACTTC. Its protein is CASSYSAGRYEQYF.

This clone was picked up a small number of times. The V gene is TRBV4-3, the J gene TRBJ2-1; D is unclear. This CDR3 region has 16 residues. CDR1 and CDR2 from the germline V gene are LGHNA and YSLEER. Trimming pared 1 base from V and 0 bases from J, leaving 10 bases between. The DNA for the CDR3 is TGCGCCAGCAGCCAAGGTCTGGGCAGCTCCTACAATGAGCAGTTCTTC. This codes for CASSQGLGSSYNEQFF.

The chain joins TRBV2 to TRBJ1-4; tentatively, D is TRBD1 (5 bases). Germline assignment: CDR1 SNHLY and CDR2 FYNNEI. The CDR3 covers 12 residues. V lost 4 bases and J 6 bases, leaving 6 bases between the germline ends. This CDR3 is CASSGDDEKLFF. The CDR3 bases are TGTGCCAGCAGTGGGGACGATGAAAAACTGTTTTTT.

The CDR3 loop is CSATASVGYTF. The CDR3 bases are TGCAGTGCTACTGCAAGTGTAGGCTACACCTTC. The chain has TRBV20-1 and TRBJ1-2; D gene uncertain. Trimming removed 4 bases at V and 8 bases at J, with 11 bases between. Germline CDR1 is DFQATT and CDR2 is SNEGSKA (reference sequence). The CDR3 length is 11 residues.

This clone showed up just a few times. This chain links TRBV4-2 with TRBJ2-5; TRBD1 matches at 8 bases. The germline V gene encodes CDR1 LGHNA and CDR2 YNFKEQ. Trimming took 4 bases from V and 5 from J; bases not matched to a gene: 9. CDR3 length: 15 residues. In nucleotides, the CDR3 is TGTGCCAGCAGCCCGCGACAGGGGCGGACGGAGACCCAGTACTTC. Translation gives CASSPRQGRTETQYF.

V is TRBV2 and J is TRBJ2-7; 10 nucleotides align to TRBD1. The CDR3 runs 14 residues. Germline V gene sequence: CDR1 SNHLY, CDR2 FYNNEI. V gave up 4 bases and J gave up 6 bases; unmatched junction bases: 6. CDR3 sequence (DNA): TGTGCCAGCAGTGGGGAAGGGACAGGGGTCGAGCAGTACTTC. It encodes CASSGEGTGVEQYF.

The sample holds one count of this clone. The chain joins TRBV28 to TRBJ1-1; weak D call: TRBD1 (5 bases). The CDR3 extends over 13 amino acids. With 6 bases removed from V and 9 bases from J, the gap between germline ends came to 17 bases. Germline values: CDR1 MDHEN, CDR2 SYDVKM. The CDR3 nucleotides read TGTGCCAGCAGCTCCGTGGGGGGTGCTCAAGCTTTCTTT. Translation gives CASSSVGGAQAFF.

The chain links TRBV18 to TRBJ2-7, with D possibly being TRBD1 (5 bases). The length of the CDR3 is 16 residues. Germline assignment: CDR1 KGHSH and CDR2 LQKENI. The V gene lost 2 bases and the J gene lost 1 base, with 15 bases spanning the gap. The CDR3 reads CASSPTPRQISYEQYF. The DNA of the CDR3 is TGTGCCAGCTCACCAACACCTCGACAGATTTCCTACGAGCAGTACTTC.

The chain links TRBV2 to TRBJ1-1, with D tentatively TRBD1 (5 bases). V gave up 3 bases and J gave up 1 base, with 9 bases separating them. This CDR3 has 14 amino acids. CDR1 and CDR2 (germline): SNHLY, FYNNEI. The chain's CDR3 is CASSDPTENTEAFF. The CDR3 DNA follows: TGTGCCAGCAGTGACCCGACAGAGAACACTGAAGCTTTCTTT.